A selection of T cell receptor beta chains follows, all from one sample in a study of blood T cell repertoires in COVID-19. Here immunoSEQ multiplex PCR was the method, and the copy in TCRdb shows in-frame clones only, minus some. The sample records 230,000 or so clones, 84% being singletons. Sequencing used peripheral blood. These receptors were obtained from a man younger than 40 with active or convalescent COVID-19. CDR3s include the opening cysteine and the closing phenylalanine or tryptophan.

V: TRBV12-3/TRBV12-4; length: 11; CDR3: CASSARGEQYF
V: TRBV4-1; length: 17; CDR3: CASSQAVAASGHNEQFF
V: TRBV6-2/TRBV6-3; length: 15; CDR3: CASSYSGTGIFEQYF
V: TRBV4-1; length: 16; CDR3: CASSHTRDRVDSPLHF
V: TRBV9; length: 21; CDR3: CASSGSGTQGLAGAGANVLTF
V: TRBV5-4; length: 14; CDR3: CASRLNRDRGTQYF
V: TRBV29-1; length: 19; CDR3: CSVEGSTSGRILSYNEQFF
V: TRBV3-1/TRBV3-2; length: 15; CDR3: CASSDRGPKQETQYF
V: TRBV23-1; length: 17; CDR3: CASSQSERGASQETQYF
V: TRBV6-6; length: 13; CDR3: CASKTTGGNGYTF
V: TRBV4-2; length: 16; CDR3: CASSQEFGRAAVGYTF
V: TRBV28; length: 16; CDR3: CASRSRSGTVGNEQFF
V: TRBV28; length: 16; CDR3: CASSLGGKSSGNTIYF